These 7 T cell receptor beta chains share one sample of origin, sequenced in a study of blood T cells in healthy people across ages. Combining a sample-barcoded 5' primer with a J-beta primer mix, a second PCR ran for about 7 to 11 cycles. Using its own MiXCR run on the 5' RACE reads, TCRdb lists one record per CDR3 protein. Among just under 550,000 distinct CDR3 sequences listed, about 25% were seen once. These sequences were also reported in another study, on T cells of mothers and their children.

Sequenced: blood. Every receptor here comes from a boy aged 10-17 years in good health.

The chain employs TRBV27 and TRBJ1-6, with TRBD1 identical over 7 bases. CDR1 and CDR2 from the germline V gene are MNHEY and SMNVEV (reference sequence). The CDR3 contains 17 residues. Germline trimming cut 6 bases from V and 9 bases from J; bases unmatched to any gene: 17. The CDR3 protein is CASSRGADFGHISPLHF. The CDR3 nucleotides read TGTGCCAGCAGCAGGGGGGCGGATTTTGGCCATATTTCACCCCTCCACTTT.

This clonotype was detected many times. The chain recombines TRBV7-2 with TRBJ2-5, with a weak D call TRBD2 (6 bases). The CDR3 covers 15 residues. Trimming removed 4 bases at V and 1 base at J, with 13 bases between. Germline values: CDR1 SGHTA, CDR2 FQGNSA. Written as DNA, the CDR3 is TGTGCCAGCAGCTCCGGTGGGACTTTCCAAGAGACCCAGTACTTC. This gives the protein CASSSGGTFQETQYF.

This clonotype has just a few counts. The chain joins TRBV5-4 to TRBJ2-7, with 8 bases lining up with TRBD1. The CDR3 has 15 amino acids. J was trimmed by 3 bases and V by 4 bases; bases with no gene match: 9. Germline CDR1 is SGHNT and CDR2 is YYREEE (reference sequence). The DNA of the CDR3 is TGTGCCAGCAGCATCGACAGGGGTCTCCTCTACGAGCAGTACTTC. Protein sequence: CASSIDRGLLYEQYF.

This clonotype occurred a few times. The chain joins TRBV27 to TRBJ2-3; possibly TRBD1 for D (5 bases). Near its end, the DNA agrees better with TRBJ1-5, so the J call may be wrong. The CDR3 sequence is 15 residues long. Germline V gene sequence: CDR1 MNHEY, CDR2 SMNVEV (reference sequence). The CDR3 protein is CASSKLAGATDTQHF. CDR3 nucleotide sequence: TGTGCCAGCAGTAAACTAGCGGGAGCGACAGATACGCAGCATTTT.

This clonotype has just a few counts. This rearrangement joins TRBV27 to TRBJ2-5; unclear D gene. Near its end, the DNA agrees better with TRBJ2-7, so the J call may be wrong. CDR3 size: 14 residues. From germline, CDR1 is MNHEY and CDR2 SMNVEV (reference sequence). CDR3 amino acids: CASSRRSQSYEQYF. CDR3 nucleotide sequence: TGTGCCAGCAGTCGCAGGAGCCAATCCTACGAGCAGTACTTC.

The CDR3 DNA follows: TGCAGTGCTAGAGATGCGGGGCGACTACCTGTCGAGACCCAGTACTTC. Translating it yields CSARDAGRLPVETQYF. This sequence joins TRBV20-1 and TRBJ2-5; D might be TRBD2 (6 bases). V shed 0 bases and J shed 5 bases, with 19 bases lying between them. In germline, CDR1 is DFQATT, CDR2 SNEGSKA (reference sequence). The CDR3 has 16 residues.

V and J are TRBV2 and TRBJ2-1, with TRBD2 matching over 9 bases. This CDR3 is 13 amino acids long. The V and J ends lost 8 bases and 10 bases, in that order; junction bases with no gene match: 9. Germline V lookup: CDR1 SNHLY, CDR2 FYNNEI. CDR3 sequence reads: CASSVSGRDEQFF. The CDR3 nucleotides read TGTGCCAGCTCGGTTAGCGGGAGAGACGAGCAGTTCTTC.